One T cell receptor beta chain is described in this entry. Germline V gives CDR1 MNHNY, CDR2 SVGAGI (reference sequence). The CDR3 sequence is 14 residues long. V was shortened by 6 bases and J by 3 bases, with 14 bases between the two germline ends. This record comes from a study of early stage breast cancer tumors. Assay: immunoSEQ multiplex PCR; the TCRdb copy retains only in-frame clones and omits some. This sample has some 7,800 clones, with 60% to 80% found just once. The rearrangement uses TRBV6-6 and TRBJ1-1; D gene ambiguous. The material sequenced was normal breast tissue next to the tumor. The TCR originated in a person between 60 and 69 years old with breast cancer. CDR3 DNA: TGTGCCAGCAGGGACGAAACGTGGGACACTGAAGCTTTCTTT. This translates into CASRDETWDTEAFF.